Below, 25 T cell receptor beta chains from the same sample are listed, as sequenced in a study of cytomegalovirus exposure and HLA in healthy donors. Amplification used 60 Vbeta primers and 13 Jbeta primers. Data came from immunoSEQ multiplex PCR; TCRdb stores just in-frame clones and leaves some out. Of roughly 200,000 clones listed, approximately 80% are singletons. Source material: PBMCs. The receptors were gathered from a boy aged 2 to 10 in good health and CMV-seronegative.

The V and J genes are TRBV2 and TRBJ1-2, with unresolved D. V was trimmed by 7 bases and J by 1 base, leaving 7 bases between them. This CDR3 comprises 12 residues. Per the germline V gene, CDR1 is SNHLY and CDR2 is FYNNEI. CDR3: CASNDNNYGYTF. DNA of the CDR3: TGTGCCAGCAATGATAATAACTATGGCTACACCTTC. The variable domain in full, with the rest retrieved from reference TRBV2 and TRBJ1-2, is EPEVTQTPSHQVTQMGQEVILRCVPISNHLYFYWYRQILGQKVEFLVSFYNNEISEKSEIFDDQFSVERPDGSNFTLKIRSTKLEDSAMYFCASNDNNYGYTFGSGTRLTVV.

The chain employs TRBV11-3 and TRBJ1-1, with 8 nucleotides matching TRBD1. Trimming at V came to 3 bases and at J to 1 base, leaving 1 base not matched to a gene. This CDR3 has 14 residues. Germline V gene data show CDR1 as SGHNT and CDR2 as YENEEA. This chain's CDR3 is CASSFGTGNTEAFF. CDR3 DNA sequence: TGTGCCAGCAGCTTCGGGACAGGGAACACTGAAGCTTTCTTT.

This rearrangement joins TRBV10-2 to TRBJ2-5, with D possibly matching TRBD1 (6 bases). The V end was cut by 1 base, the J end by 3 bases, with 6 bases between. The CDR3 consists of 13 residues. Germline V lookup: CDR1 WSHSY, CDR2 SAAADI. CDR3 region: CASSEWTEETQYF. CDR3 coding DNA: TGCGCCAGCAGTGAGTGGACAGAAGAGACCCAGTACTTC.

With regard to this clone: Within the sample, other DNA sequences also encode this same CDR3. The V gene is TRBV5-1, the J gene TRBJ1-2; a weak D match, TRBD1 (6 bases). V was cut by 2 bases and J by 3 bases, with 8 bases left in between. The CDR3 runs to 13 residues. From germline, CDR1 is SGHRS and CDR2 YFSETQ. DNA of the CDR3: TGCGCCAGCAGCTTTTCAGGGGACTATGGCTACACCTTC. Translated, it gives CASSFSGDYGYTF.

The chain joins TRBV19 to TRBJ1-6, with 8 bases aligning to TRBD1. The CDR3 extends over 15 amino acids. Trimming took 3 bases from V and 10 from J; bases not matched to a gene: 8. The V gene's germline CDR1 is LNHDA and CDR2 SQIVND (reference sequence). The CDR3 nucleotides read TGTGCCAGTAGTATCCCGGACAGGGTGCACTCACCCCTCCACTTT. Protein: CASSIPDRVHSPLHF.

Comment on this clone: Other DNA sequences in this sample translate to the same CDR3. The chain carries TRBV7-8 and TRBJ1-5; D might be TRBD1 (6 bases). There are 15 residues in the CDR3. CDR1 SGHVS and CDR2 FQNEAQ come from the germline V gene. V was cut by 1 base and J by 1 base, with 8 bases left in between. The CDR3 region has the DNA TGTGCCAGCAGCTTAGTGGACAGCAGCAATCAGCCCCAGCATTTT. Translating it yields CASSLVDSSNQPQHF.

The CDR3 region is CASSRGGSSYNEQFF. In DNA, the CDR3 is TGTGCCAGCAGTAGAGGGGGTAGCTCCTACAATGAGCAGTTCTTC. The rearrangement uses TRBV2 and TRBJ2-1; D might be TRBD1 (6 bases). Germline V gene data show CDR1 as SNHLY and CDR2 as FYNNEI. The length of the CDR3 is 15 residues. The V end was cut by 5 bases, the J end by 0 bases, with 11 bases between.

V and J are TRBV19 and TRBJ2-7; 7 bases line up with TRBD1. Germline CDR1 LNHDA, CDR2 SQIVND (reference sequence). The CDR3 runs 14 residues. J was trimmed by 0 bases and V by 6 bases; bases with no gene match: 5. The chain's CDR3 is CASRTDRDSYEQYF. The DNA for the CDR3 is TGTGCCAGTAGAACCGACAGGGACTCCTACGAGCAGTACTTC. Looking up the rest from reference TRBV19 and TRBJ2-7 gives the full variable domain: DGGITQSPKYLFRKEGQNVTLSCEQNLNHDAMYWYRQDPGQGLRLIYYSQIVNDFQKGDIAEGYSVSREKKESFPLTVTSAQKNPTAFYLCASRTDRDSYEQYFGPGTRLTVT.

The V call is TRBV19, the J call TRBJ1-5, with 10 bases lining up with TRBD1. The V gene end was trimmed by 4 bases and the J gene end by 5 bases; junction bases not matched to a gene: 8. Germline V gene data show CDR1 as LNHDA and CDR2 as SQIVND (reference sequence). This CDR3 is built from 16 residues. This chain's CDR3 is CASSTLGQGDDQPQHF. Here the CDR3 DNA reads TGTGCCAGTAGTACCCTTGGACAGGGGGATGATCAGCCCCAGCATTTT.

This sequence joins TRBV29-1 and TRBJ1-2, with no clear D. This CDR3 region has 10 residues. Between the trimmed V and J ends, which lost 6 bases and 8 bases, there was a span of 10 bases. Germline CDR1 reads SQVTM; CDR2 reads ANQGSEA. The CDR3, as DNA: TGCAGCGTAGGCCTCGGGGGCTACACCTTC. It encodes CSVGLGGYTF.

The table lists this clone with a count of one. J is TRBJ2-1 and V is TRBV6-1, with 9 bases matching TRBD1. The V gene's germline CDR1 is MNHNS and CDR2 SASEGT. With V trimmed by 8 bases and J by 9 bases, 5 bases remained unmatched. This CDR3 spans 12 amino acids. In DNA form, the CDR3 reads TGTGCCAGCGTGACAGGGGGTGGTGAGCAGTTCTTC. Translated, it gives CASVTGGGEQFF.

The V and J genes are TRBV19 and TRBJ2-1; tentative D call: TRBD1 (5 bases). The CDR3 contains 11 residues. The V and J ends lost 8 bases and 9 bases respectively, with 11 bases between them. Germline CDR1 and CDR2: LNHDA and SQIVND (reference sequence). CDR3 bases: TGTGCCAGTGGCGGACACCGTGAGCAGTTCTTC. This translates into CASGGHREQFF.

The V and J genes are TRBV5-4 and TRBJ2-7, with 8 nucleotides matching TRBD1. Germline V gene data show CDR1 as SGHNT and CDR2 as YYREEE (reference sequence). The CDR3 covers 17 residues. J lost 0 bases, V lost 3 bases, and 11 bases had no gene match. In DNA form, the CDR3 reads TGTGCCAGCAGCTATCCCAGGACAGGGACGTCCTCCTACGAGCAGTACTTC. It encodes CASSYPRTGTSSYEQYF.

This clone was observed a single time. The gene calls are TRBV7-6 and TRBJ2-3; possible D gene TRBD1, 6 bases. Trimming stripped 1 base from V and 3 bases from J, with 14 bases between. There are 16 residues in the CDR3. Germline CDR1 SGHVS, CDR2 FNYEAQ. The CDR3 DNA reads as TGTGCCAGCAGCTTAGTCAGGGGAAGGATGACAGATACGCAGTATTTT. Its protein product is CASSLVRGRMTDTQYF.

The V gene is TRBV7-2, the J gene TRBJ1-4, with 7 bases that match TRBD1. CDR1 SGHTA and CDR2 FQGNSA come from the germline V gene. Trimming removed 2 bases from V and 8 bases from J; junction bases left unmatched: 5. The CDR3 has 14 amino acids. The CDR3 DNA reads TGTGCCAGCAGCTTAAACAGGGGCAACGAAAAACTGTTTTTT. Its protein product is CASSLNRGNEKLFF.

This chain joins TRBV7-2 and TRBJ1-2; the D gene is possibly TRBD1 (6 bases). Per germline, CDR1 SGHTA and CDR2 FQGNSA. The V end lost 5 bases, the J end lost 2 bases, and 12 bases lay between the germline ends. This CDR3 region has 14 residues. The CDR3 DNA follows: TGTGCCAGCAGCCCATGGACAGTCAACTATGGCTACACCTTC. Amino acids: CASSPWTVNYGYTF. Variable domain in full (rest from reference TRBV7-2 and TRBJ1-2): GAGVSQSPSNKVTEKGKDVELRCDPISGHTALYWYRQSLGQGLEFLIYFQGNSAPDKSGLPSDRFSAERTGGSVSTLTIQRTQQEDSAVYLCASSPWTVNYGYTFGSGTRLTVV.

CDR3 residues: CASSHGQGYEQYF. CDR3 bases: TGCGCCAGCAGCCATGGACAGGGCTACGAGCAGTACTTC. The rearrangement links TRBV5-1 to TRBJ2-7, with 8 positions matching TRBD1. The V segment lost 4 bases and the J segment 3 bases; nucleotides outside the gene matches: 3. The CDR3 has 13 amino acids. CDR1 is SGHRS, CDR2 YFSETQ, per germline.

This chain's CDR3 is CASSFAGATEKLFF. The CDR3 region has the DNA TGTGCCAGCAGCTTTGCAGGGGCGACGGAAAAACTGTTTTTT. V and J are TRBV5-6 and TRBJ1-4; TRBD1 might be the D (6 bases). Trimming removed 2 bases at V and 8 bases at J, with 13 bases between. Germline V gene lookup returns CDR1 SGHDT and CDR2 YYEEEE. The CDR3 totals 14 residues. The full variable domain, in which reference TRBV5-6 and TRBJ1-4 provide the parts outside the CDR3, is DAGVTQSPTHLIKTRGQQVTLRCSPKSGHDTVSWYQQALGQGPQFIFQYYEEEERQRGNFPDRFSGHQFPNYSSELNVNALLLGDSALYLCASSFAGATEKLFFGSGTQLSVL.

The gene calls are TRBV11-2 and TRBJ1-4; TRBD1 aligns across 8 bases. V was pared by 5 bases and J by 8 bases, with 7 bases of the junction left unmatched. Germline CDR1 and CDR2: SGHAT and FQNNGV. The CDR3 runs to 14 residues. The DNA for the CDR3 is TGTGCCAGCAGCACGGGACAGGCGGCGGAAAAACTGTTTTTT. Its protein product is CASSTGQAAEKLFF.

The chain links TRBV7-8 to TRBJ1-2; D is possibly TRBD1 (5 bases). Trimming shortened V by 0 bases and J by 3 bases, and 8 bases separated the two germline ends. The germline gives CDR1 SGHVS, CDR2 FQNEAQ. The CDR3 covers 14 residues. The CDR3 region is CASSLATVDYGYTF. CDR3 coding DNA: TGTGCCAGCAGCTTAGCGACAGTAGACTATGGCTACACCTTC. Using reference TRBV7-8 and TRBJ1-2 for the parts outside the CDR3, the full variable domain is GAGVSQSPRYKVAKRGQDVALRCDPISGHVSLFWYQQALGQGPEFLTYFQNEAQLDKSGLPSDRFFAERPEGSVSTLKIQRTQQEDSAVYLCASSLATVDYGYTFGSGTRLTVV.

V is TRBV7-9 and J is TRBJ2-1, with D hard to call. Trimming shortened V by 5 bases and J by 7 bases, and 9 bases separated the two germline ends. Per the germline V gene, CDR1 is SEHNR and CDR2 is FQNEAQ (reference sequence). CDR3 length equals 12 residues. CDR3 amino acids: CASSRIENEQFF. The CDR3 DNA reads TGTGCCAGCAGCCGAATAGAGAATGAGCAGTTCTTC.

This chain links TRBV5-6 with TRBJ1-2; D is unresolved. This CDR3 region has 14 residues. V lost 2 bases and J 2 bases, leaving 10 bases between the germline ends. Germline CDR1 and CDR2: SGHDT and YYEEEE. DNA of the CDR3: TGTGCCAGCAGCTTTGGGCGGGGAAACTATGGCTACACCTTC. Protein product: CASSFGRGNYGYTF.

This chain links TRBV19 with TRBJ1-1; TRBD1 might be the D (5 bases). With 7 bases removed from V and 3 bases from J, the gap between germline ends came to 18 bases. Germline V gene data show CDR1 as LNHDA and CDR2 as SQIVND (reference sequence). The CDR3 totals 15 residues. CDR3 sequence reads: CASTGDRQADTEAFF. In nucleotides, the CDR3 is TGTGCCAGTACGGGGGACCGACAAGCGGACACTGAAGCTTTCTTT.

The J gene is TRBJ1-4, the V gene TRBV19, with D possibly matching TRBD1 (6 bases). Germline V gives CDR1 LNHDA, CDR2 SQIVND (reference sequence). The CDR3 has 14 amino acids. V lost 6 bases, J lost 8 bases, and 16 bases lay in between. The CDR3 DNA reads TGTGCCAGTAGCCCCACAGGGATGCGGGAAAAACTGTTTTTT. Translated: CASSPTGMREKLFF.

The table lists this clone with a few counts. V usage is TRBV6-1 and J usage is TRBJ1-5, with TRBD1 identical over 7 bases. J gave up 4 bases and V 2 bases, and 5 bases lay outside the gene matches. This CDR3 is built from 15 residues. Looked up from germline, CDR1 is MNHNS and CDR2 is SASEGT. CDR3: CASSESAGGNQPQHF. CDR3 sequence (DNA): TGTGCCAGCAGTGAATCGGCAGGGGGAAATCAGCCCCAGCATTTT.